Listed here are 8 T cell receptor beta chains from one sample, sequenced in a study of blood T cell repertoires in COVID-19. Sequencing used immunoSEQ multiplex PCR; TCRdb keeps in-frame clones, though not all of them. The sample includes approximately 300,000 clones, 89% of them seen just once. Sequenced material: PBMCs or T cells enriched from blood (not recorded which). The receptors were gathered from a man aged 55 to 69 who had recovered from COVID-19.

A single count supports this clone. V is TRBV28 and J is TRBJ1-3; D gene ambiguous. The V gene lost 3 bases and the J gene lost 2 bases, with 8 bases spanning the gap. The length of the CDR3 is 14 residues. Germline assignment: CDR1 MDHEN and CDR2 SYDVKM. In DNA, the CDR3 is TGTGCCAGCAGTTTTCCAGGAACTGGAAACACCATATATTTT. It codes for CASSFPGTGNTIYF.

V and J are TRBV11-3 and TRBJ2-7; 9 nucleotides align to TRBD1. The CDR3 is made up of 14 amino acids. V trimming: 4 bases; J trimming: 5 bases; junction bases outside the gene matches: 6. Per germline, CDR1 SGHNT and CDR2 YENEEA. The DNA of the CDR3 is TGTGCCAGCAGCTCGAGACAGGGGGGCGACGAGCAGTACTTC. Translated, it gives CASSSRQGGDEQYF.

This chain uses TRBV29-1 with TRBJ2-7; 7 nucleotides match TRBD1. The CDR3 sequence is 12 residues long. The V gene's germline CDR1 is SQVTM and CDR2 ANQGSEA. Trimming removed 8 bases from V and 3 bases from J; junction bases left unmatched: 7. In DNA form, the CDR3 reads TGCAGCTTCCTCGGACAGGTCTACGAGCAGTACTTC. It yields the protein CSFLGQVYEQYF.

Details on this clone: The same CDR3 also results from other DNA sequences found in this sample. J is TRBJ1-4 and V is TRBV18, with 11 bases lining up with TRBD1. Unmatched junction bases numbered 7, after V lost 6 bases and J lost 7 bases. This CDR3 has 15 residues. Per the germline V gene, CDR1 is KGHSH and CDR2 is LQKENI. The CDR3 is CASSPPGQGGEKLFF. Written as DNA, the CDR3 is TGTGCCAGCTCGCCCCCGGGACAGGGGGGTGAAAAACTGTTTTTT.

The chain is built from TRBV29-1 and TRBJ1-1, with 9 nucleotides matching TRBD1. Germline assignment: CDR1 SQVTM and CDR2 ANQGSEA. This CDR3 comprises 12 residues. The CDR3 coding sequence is TGCAGTGTGGGGACAGGGAACCTTGAAGCTTTCTTT. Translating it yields CSVGTGNLEAFF. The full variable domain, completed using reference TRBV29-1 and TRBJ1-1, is SAVISQKPSRDICQRGTSLTIQCQVDSQVTMMFWYRQQPGQSLTLIATANQGSEATYESGFVIDKFPISRPNLTFSTLTVSNMSPEDSSIYLCSVGTGNLEAFFGQGTRLTVV.

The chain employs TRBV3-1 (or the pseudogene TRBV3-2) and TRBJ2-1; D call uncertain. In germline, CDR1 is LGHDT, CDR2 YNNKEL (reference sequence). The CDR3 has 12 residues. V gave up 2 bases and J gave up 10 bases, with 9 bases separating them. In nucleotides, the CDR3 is TGTGCCAGCAGCCAAAAGCGTCTAGAGCAGTTCTTC. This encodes CASSQKRLEQFF.

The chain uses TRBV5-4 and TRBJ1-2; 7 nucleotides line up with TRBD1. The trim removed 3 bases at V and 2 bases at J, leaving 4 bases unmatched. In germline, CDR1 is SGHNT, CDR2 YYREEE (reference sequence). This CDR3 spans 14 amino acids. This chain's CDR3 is CASSYPDRNYGYTF. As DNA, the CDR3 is TGTGCCAGCAGCTACCCGGACAGGAACTATGGCTACACCTTC.

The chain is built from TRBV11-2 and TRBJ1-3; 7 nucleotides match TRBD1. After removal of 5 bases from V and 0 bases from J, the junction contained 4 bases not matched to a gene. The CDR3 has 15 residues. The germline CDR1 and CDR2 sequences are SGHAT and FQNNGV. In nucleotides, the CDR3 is TGTGCCAGCAGCCCGGGGACAGCCTCTGGAAACACCATATATTTT. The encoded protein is CASSPGTASGNTIYF.